This T cell receptor beta chain originates from a study of blood T cells in healthy people across ages. General observations from the study: A roughly linear age-dependent decrease characterized TCR beta diversity per million T cells.

Turning to this clonotype: Its specificity is unknown. The junction and the germline gene differ at one end; a read error may be behind it.

This CDR3 is 18 amino acids long. The V gene's germline CDR1 is SGHVS and CDR2 FQNEAQ. Primers used in a second PCR of roughly 6 to 11 cycles were a sample-barcoded 5' primer and a J-beta primer mix. TCRdb processed the 5' RACE reads anew with MiXCR; each CDR3 protein has one entry. The profile covers some 1.4 million distinct CDR3 sequences, with about 43% appearing a single time and approximately 7.9% taken by the ten largest. The chain is built from TRBV7-8 and TRBJ2-1; 9 bases line up with TRBD1. The sequence was obtained from a young woman in good health. Sample: blood. The CDR3 region is CASGLVSAWTGAYNEQFF. In DNA, the CDR3 is TGTGCCAGCGGCTTAGTGTCGGCGTGGACAGGGGCCTACAATGAGCAGTTCTTC.